This T cell receptor (beta chain) was sequenced for a study of CD8 T cells in Susac syndrome. The authors reverse transcribed about 0.45 to 1 ug RNA with random hexamers. TCRdb reprocessed the immunoSEQ multiplex PCR reads via MiXCR and lists one record per CDR3 protein. The sample records about 120,000 distinct CDR3 sequences, around 94% being singletons. V was cut by 1 base and J by 6 bases, with 3 bases left in between. Germline CDR1 is SEHNR and CDR2 is FQNEAQ (reference sequence). The CDR3 is 11 residues long. The clonotype originates from a human donor with multiple sclerosis. The source material was CD4+ T cells from PBMCs. The chain couples TRBV7-9 to TRBJ1-1; D gene ambiguous. The DNA for the CDR3 is TGTGCCAGCAGCTTAGATTCTGAAGCTTTCTTT. Translation gives CASSLDSEAFF.